This is a list of T cell receptor beta chains from one sample in a study of T-cell memory formation after mild COVID-19. TCRdb used MiXCR to reprocess the 5' RACE reads, holding one entry per CDR3 protein. This sample has approximately 500,000 distinct CDR3 sequences, with roughly 23% found just once. The sample was PBMCs or a T cell subset sorted from them (not recorded which). The receptor source for this set is an adult woman who had mild COVID-19 (a few samples of this study predate the infection). Cell type and time point are not known. Each CDR3 is given with its conserved first and last residue. A D gene is named only where the DNA matches it firmly. Clone sizes are given selectively: once, few, many, or a class where the clone is expanded.

len: 17; v_gene: TRBV5-8; abundance: NA; j_gene: TRBJ2-3; d_gene: NA; CDR3nt: TGTGCCAGCAGCAACATCAGGGGCTCGGTCCTCACAGATACGCAGTATTTT; CDR3aa: CASSNIRGSVLTDTQYF
len: 14; v_gene: TRBV7-9; abundance: NA; j_gene: TRBJ1-1; d_gene: NA; CDR3nt: TGTGCCAGCAGTTCTAACGGTGATGGCACTGAAGCTTTCTTT; CDR3aa: CASSSNGDGTEAFF
len: 19; v_gene: TRBV7-9; abundance: NA; j_gene: TRBJ1-1; d_gene: TRBD1; CDR3nt: TGTGCCAGCAGCAACTCCCGGGACAGGGGAGGATTTGGATACACTGAAGCTTTCTTT; CDR3aa: CASSNSRDRGGFGYTEAFF
len: 14; v_gene: TRBV5-1; abundance: NA; j_gene: TRBJ2-5; d_gene: TRBD1; CDR3nt: TGCGCCAGCAGCATGGACAGGGGGAGCGAGACCCAGTACTTC; CDR3aa: CASSMDRGSETQYF
len: 13; v_gene: TRBV7-9; abundance: many; j_gene: TRBJ2-7; d_gene: NA; CDR3nt: TGTGCCAGCAGCGATAGGGTTTCCTACGAGCAGTACTTC; CDR3aa: CASSDRVSYEQYF
len: 14; v_gene: TRBV14; abundance: NA; j_gene: TRBJ2-1; d_gene: NA; CDR3nt: TGTGCCAGCAGCCGGTCATTGGCAAACAATGAGCAGTTCTTC; CDR3aa: CASSRSLANNEQFF
len: 11; v_gene: TRBV4-1; abundance: few; j_gene: TRBJ2-2; d_gene: NA; CDR3nt: TGCGCCAGCAGCTACGTCGGGGAGCTGTTTTTT; CDR3aa: CASSYVGELFF
len: 15; v_gene: TRBV7-4; abundance: NA; j_gene: TRBJ2-7; d_gene: NA; CDR3nt: TGTGCCAGCAGCTTAGTAGGGAATACCTCCTACGAGCAGTACTTC; CDR3aa: CASSLVGNTSYEQYF
len: 16; v_gene: TRBV5-1; abundance: NA; j_gene: TRBJ1-1; d_gene: NA; CDR3nt: TGCGCCAGCAGAGATACGACGGACTATGGGGACACTGAAGCTTTCTTT; CDR3aa: CASRDTTDYGDTEAFF
len: 13; v_gene: TRBV6-2/TRBV6-3; abundance: NA; j_gene: TRBJ2-5; d_gene: NA; CDR3nt: TGTGCCAGCAGAGGTGTGGGAGTGGAGACCCAGTACTTC; CDR3aa: CASRGVGVETQYF
len: 15; v_gene: TRBV6-1; abundance: NA; j_gene: TRBJ2-7; d_gene: TRBD1; CDR3nt: TGTGCCAGCAGTGAGCCGGGACAGGGGGCCCACGAGCAGTACTTC; CDR3aa: CASSEPGQGAHEQYF
len: 14; v_gene: TRBV24-1; abundance: few; j_gene: TRBJ2-7; d_gene: NA; CDR3nt: TGTGCCACCAGTGACCCGGGACGGCCCTACGAGCAGTACTTC; CDR3aa: CATSDPGRPYEQYF
len: 15; v_gene: TRBV5-1; abundance: NA; j_gene: TRBJ2-5; d_gene: TRBD1; CDR3nt: TGCGCCAGCAGCTTGGGACAGGGGGCACAAGAGACCCAGTACTTC; CDR3aa: CASSLGQGAQETQYF
len: 15; v_gene: TRBV11-2; abundance: few; j_gene: TRBJ1-4; d_gene: NA; CDR3nt: TGTGCCAGCAGCCCATCCGAGGGGGATAATGAAAAACTGTTTTTT; CDR3aa: CASSPSEGDNEKLFF
len: 17; v_gene: TRBV27; abundance: NA; j_gene: TRBJ1-4; d_gene: NA; CDR3nt: TGTGCCAGCAGTTTTCTTCTCGGGGAATACGGTGATGAAAAACTGTTTTTT; CDR3aa: CASSFLLGEYGDEKLFF
len: 12; v_gene: TRBV7-9; abundance: few; j_gene: TRBJ2-7; d_gene: NA; CDR3nt: TGTGCCAGCAGCTTCAGCACCCGCGAGCAGTACTTC; CDR3aa: CASSFSTREQYF
len: 15; v_gene: TRBV20-1; abundance: NA; j_gene: TRBJ2-2; d_gene: NA; CDR3nt: TGCAGTGCTAGAGGGGCAGAATTTAACACCGGGGAGCTGTTTTTT; CDR3aa: CSARGAEFNTGELFF
len: 14; v_gene: TRBV4-1; abundance: NA; j_gene: TRBJ2-7; d_gene: NA; CDR3nt: TGCGCCAGCAGCCCGACCCCGGACAGCTACGAGCAGTACTTC; CDR3aa: CASSPTPDSYEQYF
len: 16; v_gene: TRBV5-6; abundance: few; j_gene: TRBJ1-3; d_gene: NA; CDR3nt: TGTGCCAGCAGCTTGGCCGGGCAGGGCTCTGGAAACACCATATATTTT; CDR3aa: CASSLAGQGSGNTIYF
len: 17; v_gene: TRBV7-9; abundance: NA; j_gene: TRBJ2-1; d_gene: TRBD1; CDR3nt: TGTGCCAGCAGCCCCCGGACAGGGGGGAGCTCCTACAATGAGCAGTTCTTC; CDR3aa: CASSPRTGGSSYNEQFF
len: 11; v_gene: TRBV25-1; abundance: few; j_gene: TRBJ2-5; d_gene: NA; CDR3nt: TGTGCCAGCGGAATAGGGGGGACCCAGTACTTC; CDR3aa: CASGIGGTQYF
len: 13; v_gene: TRBV12-3/TRBV12-4; abundance: NA; j_gene: TRBJ1-5; d_gene: TRBD1; CDR3nt: TGTGCCAGCAGTGCTACAGGGGAACAGCCCCAGCATTTT; CDR3aa: CASSATGEQPQHF
len: 15; v_gene: TRBV3-1; abundance: few; j_gene: TRBJ2-1; d_gene: NA; CDR3nt: TGTGCCAGCAGCCCCGGGACAATCGCCGGGAATGAGCAGTTCTTC; CDR3aa: CASSPGTIAGNEQFF
len: 11; v_gene: TRBV6-1; abundance: NA; j_gene: TRBJ2-3; d_gene: NA; CDR3nt: TGTGCCAGCAGCATCCGGGACCGCGGATATTTT; CDR3aa: CASSIRDRGYF
len: 16; v_gene: TRBV20-1; abundance: NA; j_gene: TRBJ2-2; d_gene: NA; CDR3nt: TGCAGTGCTAGAGATCGTGGGGGGCGCGTCACCGGGGAGCTGTTTTTT; CDR3aa: CSARDRGGRVTGELFF
len: 15; v_gene: TRBV5-1; abundance: few; j_gene: TRBJ2-5; d_gene: NA; CDR3nt: TGCGCCAGCAGCTGGGGCCTGGGGATAGAAGAGACCCAGTACTTC; CDR3aa: CASSWGLGIEETQYF
len: 14; v_gene: TRBV2; abundance: few; j_gene: TRBJ2-5; d_gene: NA; CDR3nt: TGTGCCAGCAAGGACCCCACAGATAAAGAGACCCAGTACTTC; CDR3aa: CASKDPTDKETQYF
len: 17; v_gene: TRBV7-3; abundance: NA; j_gene: TRBJ2-2; d_gene: TRBD2; CDR3nt: TGTGCCAGCAGCCCTAATACCGGGACTAGATCCACCGGGGAGCTGTTTTTT; CDR3aa: CASSPNTGTRSTGELFF
len: 16; v_gene: TRBV9; abundance: few; j_gene: TRBJ1-2; d_gene: TRBD1; CDR3nt: TGTGCCAGCAGCGCCTACCTAGGACAGGAAATCTATGGCTACACCTTC; CDR3aa: CASSAYLGQEIYGYTF